Here is one TCR beta chain with its context. The antigen remains undetermined. This entry belongs to a study of PD-1 blockade in classical Hodgkin lymphoma. Regarding the study as a whole: Reported baseline diversity: healthy donors highest, relapsed/refractory patients lowest.

Assay used: immunoSEQ multiplex PCR; TCRdb lists only in-frame clones, some missing. This sample has about 32,000 clones, with 81% found just once. The time point was: cycle 4 day 1 (C4D1), after more than five weeks of nivolumab. Patients all relapsed after autologous stem cell transplantation, and there was variation in brentuximab vedotin exposure. This TCR derives from a human donor with classical Hodgkin lymphoma. The material sequenced was peripheral blood mononuclear cells (PBMCs), taken before the fourth cycle of nivolumab.

The CDR3 loop reads CASSLVKNIQYF. The CDR3 DNA sequence: TGTGCCAGCAGCTTAGTCAAAAACATTCAGTACTTC. The chain links TRBV7-9 to TRBJ2-4; D is undetermined. The germline V gene encodes CDR1 SEHNR and CDR2 FQNEAQ (reference sequence). The CDR3 is made up of 12 amino acids. Trimming took off 1 base at V and 3 bases at J, with 1 base between the two ends. The full variable domain, completed using reference TRBV7-9 and TRBJ2-4, is DTGVSQNPRHKITKRGQNVTFRCDPISEHNRLYWYRQTLGQGPEFLTYFQNEAQLEKSRLLSDRFSAERPKGSFSTLEIQRTEQGDSAMYLCASSLVKNIQYFGAGTRLSVL.